These 7 T cell receptor beta chains originate from one sample sequenced in a study of shared clonotypes between healthy human individuals (TCRdb year 2020). The library came from the immunoSEQ multiplex PCR assay. What TCRdb holds here is the immuneACCESS table cut down to in-frame rearrangements. Part of the clones is not present; checked against another copy, under half of the missing clones reflect an unresolved V gene, and the others are unexplained. The sample has hundreds of thousands of clones on record, 90% to 97% of them singletons. The ten largest clonotypes hold less than 0.13% of the sample. CD8 naive samples consisted of CD45RO-negative cells that were positively selected for CCR7, yielding a CD45RA+CCR7+ population without TemRA cells. The sequencing sample was made of naive CD8+ T cells sorted from blood. Read against the paper, the sample's cell subset or site label means: CD45RA+CCR7+. Receptors originate from a woman aged 30 to 39 in good health.

This clone was seen just once. The J gene is TRBJ2-7, the V gene TRBV18; 8 nucleotides align to TRBD2. J gave up 2 bases and V 6 bases, and 9 bases lay outside the gene matches. Germline V gene sequence: CDR1 KGHSH, CDR2 LQKENI. The CDR3 runs 15 residues. CDR3 residues: CASSGSSGSTYEQYF. The CDR3 DNA sequence: TGTGCCAGCTCGGGGTCTAGCGGGTCTACCTACGAGCAGTACTTC.

This rearrangement joins TRBV28 to TRBJ2-7; D is ambiguous. Germline CDR1 reads MDHEN; CDR2 reads SYDVKM. Trimming took 7 bases from V and 2 from J, leaving 12 bases between them. The CDR3 spans 13 residues. In nucleotides, the CDR3 is TGTGCCAGCACCAAGACGGCTACCTACGAGCAGTACTTC. It encodes CASTKTATYEQYF.

V gene TRBV10-2 combines with J gene TRBJ1-1; 9 bases line up with TRBD1. The CDR3 is 17 residues long. The J segment lost 7 bases and the V segment lost 3 bases, leaving 15 bases of the junction unmatched. CDR1 and CDR2 (germline): WSHSY, SAAADI. CDR3 nucleotides: TGCGCCAGCAGTGACCCGGGACAGGGATTAAGCAATATTGAAGCTTTCTTT. It encodes CASSDPGQGLSNIEAFF.

J is TRBJ2-1 and V is TRBV7-8; the D call may be TRBD1 or TRBD2 (5 bases each). The V and J ends lost 4 bases and 7 bases respectively, with 8 bases between them. The V gene's germline CDR1 is SGHVS and CDR2 FQNEAQ. This CDR3 is 12 amino acids long. CDR3 DNA sequence: TGTGCCAGCAGCTGGGGACCAAATGAGCAGTTCTTC. It codes for CASSWGPNEQFF. The full variable domain, in which reference TRBV7-8 and TRBJ2-1 provide the parts outside the CDR3, is GAGVSQSPRYKVAKRGQDVALRCDPISGHVSLFWYQQALGQGPEFLTYFQNEAQLDKSGLPSDRFFAERPEGSVSTLKIQRTQQEDSAVYLCASSWGPNEQFFGPGTRLTVL.

The chain joins TRBV5-6 to TRBJ2-1, with 8 bases fitting TRBD2. The length of the CDR3 is 15 residues. Germline V CDR1 and CDR2: SGHDT, YYEEEE. V dropped 3 bases and J dropped 0; count of bases not matched to a gene: 2. CDR3 coding DNA: TGTGCCAGCAGCTCTACTAGCGGCTCCTACAATGAGCAGTTCTTC. It is translated as CASSSTSGSYNEQFF.

This clone has a single count. V is TRBV6-1 and J is TRBJ2-5; 7 bases map to TRBD1. The J call may be in error: the DNA end matches TRBJ2-7 better. The germline V gene has CDR1 MNHNS and CDR2 SASEGT. The CDR3 is made up of 15 amino acids. CDR3 in amino acids: CASSELGTESYEQYF. The CDR3 bases are TGTGCCAGCAGTGAATTAGGGACAGAGTCCTACGAGCAGTACTTC.

This clone was observed a single time. The CDR3 sequence: CASPRRMGQETQYF. CDR3 DNA: TGTGCCAGCCCGAGGCGGATGGGGCAAGAGACCCAGTACTTC. The chain employs TRBV2 and TRBJ2-5; D gene ambiguous. With 8 bases removed from V and 2 bases from J, the gap between germline ends came to 15 bases. CDR3 size: 14 residues. Per the germline V gene, CDR1 is SNHLY and CDR2 is FYNNEI.